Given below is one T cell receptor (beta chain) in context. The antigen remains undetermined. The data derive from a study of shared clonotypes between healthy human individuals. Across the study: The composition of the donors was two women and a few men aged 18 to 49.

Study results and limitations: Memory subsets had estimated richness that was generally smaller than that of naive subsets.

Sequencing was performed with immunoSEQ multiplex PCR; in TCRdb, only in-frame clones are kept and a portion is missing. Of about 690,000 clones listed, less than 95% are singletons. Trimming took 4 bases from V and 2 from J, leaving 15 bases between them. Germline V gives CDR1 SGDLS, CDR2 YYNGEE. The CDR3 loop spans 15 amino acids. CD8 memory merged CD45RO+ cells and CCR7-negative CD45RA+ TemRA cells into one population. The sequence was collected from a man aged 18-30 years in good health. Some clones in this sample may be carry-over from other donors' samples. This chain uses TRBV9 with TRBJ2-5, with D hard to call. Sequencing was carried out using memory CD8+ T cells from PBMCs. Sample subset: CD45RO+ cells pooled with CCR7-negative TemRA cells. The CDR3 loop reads CASSSPSGGQETQYF. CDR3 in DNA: TGTGCCAGCAGCTCCCCATCAGGTGGGCAAGAGACCCAGTACTTC.